The clone carrying this T cell receptor beta chain turned up a few times. The ends lost 3 bases at V and 2 bases at J; junction bases unmatched: 7. The CDR3 totals 17 residues. The data originate from a study of T-cell memory formation after mild COVID-19. Each CDR3 protein gets one entry after TCRdb re-called the 5' RACE reads with MiXCR. This sample has about 340,000 distinct CDR3 sequences; over 20% occur once, and the top ten carry around an eighth. The receptor's source is an adult woman who had mild COVID-19 (a few samples of this study predate the infection). Cell type and time point are not known. This chain connects TRBV12-3 or TRBV12-4 to TRBJ1-5; 10 bases are shared with TRBD1. Sequencing was performed on PBMCs or a T cell subset sorted from them (not recorded which). CDR3 residues: CASSFAGTGEGNQPQHF. The CDR3, as DNA: TGTGCCAGCAGTTTCGCCGGGACAGGGGAGGGCAATCAGCCCCAGCATTTT.